The 25 T cell receptor beta chains below all came from one sample that was sequenced in a study of CD8+ T cells in alopecia areata. RNA was isolated and reverse transcribed to cDNA, the sequencing template. Assay used: immunoSEQ multiplex PCR; TCRdb lists only in-frame clones, some missing. Of around 270,000 clones listed, about 62% are singletons. Treatment: oral pan-JAK inhibitor, 5-10 mg twice daily. The specimen was CD4+ T cells sorted from blood, collected at week 24, from a patient treated with tofacitinib. These TCRs come from a human donor with alopecia areata.

CDR3 DNA sequence: TGTGCCAGCAGCCGACAGGGGGCCAGCTCCTTAAACACCATATATTTT. Protein: CASSRQGASSLNTIYF. The chain is built from TRBV25-1 and TRBJ1-3; the match to TRBD1 covers 10 bases. The length of the CDR3 is 16 residues. Trimming took 6 bases from V and 6 from J; bases not matched to a gene: 11. Germline CDR1 is MGHDK and CDR2 is SYGVNS.

J is TRBJ2-5 and V is TRBV11-2; a weak D match, TRBD2 (7 bases). The CDR3 is 17 amino acids. The germline V and J ends were trimmed by 4 bases and 4 bases, with 22 bases remaining between them. Germline V CDR1 and CDR2: SGHAT, FQNNGV. CDR3 in amino acids: CASSSYLGGGTGETQYF. CDR3 nucleotide sequence: TGTGCCAGCAGCTCCTACCTAGGCGGGGGCACAGGAGAGACCCAGTACTTC.

The chain joins TRBV2 to TRBJ2-1; 9 bases align to TRBD2. The CDR3 consists of 16 residues. The trim removed 7 bases at V and 9 bases at J, leaving 16 bases unmatched. Germline V lookup: CDR1 SNHLY, CDR2 FYNNEI. CDR3: CASIWASGAHGGEQFF. CDR3 in DNA: TGTGCCAGCATTTGGGCTAGCGGGGCCCATGGGGGTGAGCAGTTCTTC.

The CDR3 DNA follows: TGCAGTGCTCGACTGAACAATGAGCAGTTCTTC. Translation gives CSARLNNEQFF. V is TRBV20-1 and J is TRBJ2-1; D is ambiguous. Looked up from germline, CDR1 is DFQATT and CDR2 is SNEGSKA (reference sequence). This CDR3 region has 11 residues. The V and J ends lost 5 bases and 5 bases respectively, with 7 bases between them.

This rearrangement joins TRBV28 to TRBJ1-1, with D maybe TRBD1 (6 bases). Germline V gives CDR1 MDHEN, CDR2 SYDVKM. CDR3 length: 15 residues. V lost 6 bases to trimming and J lost 5 bases, with 19 bases between them. For the CDR3, the DNA is TGTGCCAGCAGGCGGACAGTTGTTTGGAGGACTGAAGCTTTCTTT. It translates to CASRRTVVWRTEAFF.

V is TRBV30 and J is TRBJ1-2, with TRBD1 as a possible D gene (5 bases). The CDR3 is 14 residues long. Germline-derived CDR1 and CDR2 are GTSNPN and SVGIG (reference sequence). Trimming removed 4 bases from V and 1 base from J, with 13 bases in between. The CDR3 sequence is CAWIRTPNNYGYTF. CDR3 nucleotide sequence: TGTGCCTGGATCCGGACACCCAATAACTATGGCTACACCTTC.

This chain uses TRBV30 with TRBJ1-2, with a possible D match to TRBD1 (5 bases). Looked up from germline, CDR1 is GTSNPN and CDR2 is SVGIG (reference sequence). V lost 4 bases to trimming and J lost 8 bases, with 20 bases between them. The length of the CDR3 is 14 residues. The CDR3 is CAWMRGVISPGYTF. The CDR3 DNA follows: TGTGCCTGGATGAGAGGGGTAATCTCGCCGGGCTACACCTTC.

V is TRBV29-1 and J is TRBJ2-7; D unresolved. V lost 4 bases to trimming and J lost 2 bases, with 9 bases between them. Germline assignment: CDR1 SQVTM and CDR2 ANQGSEA. The CDR3 extends over 12 amino acids. CDR3: CSVGARAYEQYF. DNA for the CDR3: TGCAGCGTTGGGGCAAGAGCCTACGAGCAGTACTTC.

Details on this clone: Other DNA variants within this sample encode the same CDR3. The chain joins TRBV29-1 to TRBJ2-7; maybe TRBD2 (6 bases). The CDR3 is 12 residues long. The V and J ends lost 6 bases and 4 bases respectively, with 13 bases between them. CDR1 is SQVTM and CDR2 is ANQGSEA in the germline V gene. The CDR3 is CSVAGTPYEQYF. In nucleotides, the CDR3 is TGCAGCGTAGCAGGGACTCCATACGAGCAGTACTTC.

The chain uses TRBV7-9 and TRBJ1-2; 7 nucleotides match TRBD1. The ends lost 2 bases at V and 0 bases at J; junction bases unmatched: 3. The CDR3 runs to 15 residues. Germline values: CDR1 SEHNR, CDR2 FQNEAQ (reference sequence). The CDR3 DNA sequence: TGTGCCAGCAGCTTAAAAGGGGGCTCTAACTATGGCTACACCTTC. Translated, it gives CASSLKGGSNYGYTF.

The V and J genes are TRBV5-1 and TRBJ2-7; D is ambiguous. V lost 3 bases to trimming and J lost 7 bases, with 14 bases between them. CDR3 size: 13 residues. Germline V gives CDR1 SGHRS, CDR2 YFSETQ. The CDR3 here is CASSSPKAREQYF. In DNA form, the CDR3 reads TGCGCCAGCAGCTCCCCGAAGGCAAGAGAGCAGTACTTC.

The chain carries TRBV7-8 and TRBJ2-7; D uncertain. Trimming shortened V by 4 bases and J by 4 bases, and 8 bases separated the two germline ends. The CDR3 is 12 residues long. Germline V gene data show CDR1 as SGHVS and CDR2 as FQNEAQ. CDR3 in DNA: TGTGCCAGCAGCTCCGGCTATTACGAGCAGTACTTC. Translation gives CASSSGYYEQYF.

This clone was found a few times. V gene TRBV27 combines with J gene TRBJ1-2; D gene uncertain. CDR1 is MNHEY and CDR2 is SMNVEV in the germline V gene (reference sequence). The CDR3 extends over 16 amino acids. V lost 5 bases, J lost 4 bases, and 20 bases lay in between. CDR3 in DNA: TGTGCCAGCAGTCCCCTGCAGCTCCGCCGAGGCTATGGCTACACCTTC. Residues: CASSPLQLRRGYGYTF.

This chain connects TRBV4-1 to TRBJ1-2; D ambiguous. The CDR3 covers 17 residues. CDR1 is MGHRA and CDR2 is YSYEKL in the germline V gene. The V end lost 0 bases, the J end lost 0 bases, and 14 bases lay between the germline ends. The CDR3 sequence: CASSQDRAVLANYGYTF. CDR3 sequence (DNA): TGCGCCAGCAGCCAAGATCGGGCGGTTTTAGCTAACTATGGCTACACCTTC.

The sample holds a few counts of this clone. J is TRBJ1-4 and V is TRBV11-2; perhaps TRBD1 as D (5 bases). The germline CDR1 and CDR2 sequences are SGHAT and FQNNGV. Between the trimmed V and J ends, which lost 1 base and 8 bases, there was a span of 14 bases. The CDR3 has 15 residues. CDR3 in amino acids: CASSLGGSIGEKLFF. The CDR3 DNA reads TGTGCCAGCAGCTTAGGGGGCTCGATAGGGGAAAAACTGTTTTTT.

The table lists this clone with a few counts. V and J are TRBV5-5 and TRBJ2-6, with a possible D match to TRBD1 (5 bases). Per germline, CDR1 SGHKS and CDR2 YYEKEE (reference sequence). Trimming pared 6 bases from V and 0 bases from J, leaving 13 bases between. The CDR3 length is 16 residues. The CDR3 DNA reads TGTGCCAGCACCGTCTCAACAGGCTCTGGGGCCAACGTCCTGACTTTC. Translation: CASTVSTGSGANVLTF.

The chain recombines TRBV27 with TRBJ2-7; D ambiguous. The germline V and J ends were trimmed by 7 bases and 6 bases, with 10 bases remaining between them. From germline, CDR1 is MNHEY and CDR2 SMNVEV (reference sequence). The CDR3 extends over 11 amino acids. CDR3 loop: CASKGGSEQYF. The CDR3 DNA follows: TGTGCCAGCAAGGGTGGCAGCGAGCAGTACTTC.

The chain is built from TRBV30 and TRBJ1-2; no reliable D call. Germline lookup yields CDR1 GTSNPN and CDR2 SVGIG (reference sequence). Trimming stripped 0 bases from V and 3 bases from J, with 11 bases between. The CDR3 is made up of 14 amino acids. The CDR3 is CAWSVGMGYYGYTF. CDR3 DNA sequence: TGTGCCTGGAGTGTAGGAATGGGCTACTATGGCTACACCTTC.

This clone turned up a few times. The genes are TRBV19 and TRBJ1-6; D uncertain. V was trimmed by 7 bases and J by 7 bases, leaving 8 bases between them. From germline, CDR1 is LNHDA and CDR2 SQIVND (reference sequence). This CDR3 contains 12 residues. The CDR3 reads CASMLGNSPLHF. The CDR3 DNA reads as TGTGCCAGTATGTTGGGAAATTCACCCCTCCACTTT.

The chain joins TRBV29-1 to TRBJ1-4; D unresolved. CDR3 length: 13 residues. Germline V gives CDR1 SQVTM, CDR2 ANQGSEA. The V end lost 4 bases, the J end lost 4 bases, and 10 bases lay between the germline ends. The CDR3 loop reads CSVGVAVNEKLFF. The DNA of the CDR3 is TGCAGCGTTGGAGTGGCGGTTAATGAAAAACTGTTTTTT.

This clone appeared once. The V and J genes are TRBV11-2 and TRBJ2-7; 9 bases line up with TRBD1. J was trimmed by 12 bases and V by 4 bases; bases with no gene match: 13. This CDR3 region has 14 residues. The germline V gene has CDR1 SGHAT and CDR2 FQNNGV. CDR3 nucleotide sequence: TGTGCCAGCAGCTCCGACAGGGGGGTCGGGGGTCCGTACTTC. Its translation: CASSSDRGVGGPYF. Full variable domain (rest looked up from reference TRBV11-2 and TRBJ2-7): EAGVAQSPRYKIIEKRQSVAFWCNPISGHATLYWYQQILGQGPKLLIQFQNNGVVDDSQLPKDRFSAERLKGVDSTLKIQPAKLEDSAVYLCASSSDRGVGGPYFGPGTRLTVT.

The chain's CDR3 is CSGGFRDVSSGANVLTF. The CDR3 DNA is TGCAGCGGGGGATTTCGGGACGTCAGCTCTGGGGCCAACGTCCTGACTTTC. The genes are TRBV29-1 and TRBJ2-6; the D call may be TRBD1 or TRBD2 (5 bases each). The CDR3 consists of 17 residues. V lost 7 bases to trimming and J lost 0 bases, with 19 bases between them. Per the germline V gene, CDR1 is SQVTM and CDR2 is ANQGSEA. The full variable domain, with the rest looked up from reference TRBV29-1 and TRBJ2-6, is SAVISQKPSRDICQRGTSLTIQCQVDSQVTMMFWYRQQPGQSLTLIATANQGSEATYESGFVIDKFPISRPNLTFSTLTVSNMSPEDSSIYLCSGGFRDVSSGANVLTFGAGSRLTVL.

This clone was counted at least ten times. The V call is TRBV6-5, the J call TRBJ2-1; 8 bases align to TRBD1. Germline CDR1 and CDR2: MNHEY and SVGAGI. CDR3 length: 15 amino acids. The ends lost 6 bases at V and 0 bases at J; junction bases unmatched: 4. CDR3 sequence (DNA): TGTGCCAGCAGAACCGGACAGGGCTCCTACAATGAGCAGTTCTTC. Protein product: CASRTGQGSYNEQFF.

This clone has just a few counts. CDR3 protein: CAWSRTGGPGTQYF. The CDR3 coding sequence is TGTGCCTGGAGCAGGACAGGGGGACCAGGGACCCAGTACTTC. This chain uses TRBV30 with TRBJ2-5; 10 nucleotides align to TRBD1. The V gene end was trimmed by 3 bases and the J gene end by 7 bases; junction bases not matched to a gene: 8. The CDR3 has 14 residues. Per germline, CDR1 GTSNPN and CDR2 SVGIG (reference sequence).

In this sample, this clone turned up a few times. The chain is built from TRBV4-3 and TRBJ2-7; no clear D gene. The CDR3 sequence is 14 residues long. Trimming removed 0 bases at V and 1 base at J, with 7 bases between. Germline V gene data show CDR1 as LGHNA and CDR2 as YSLEER. In DNA, the CDR3 is TGCGCCAGCAGCCAAGATTTATTGTCCTACGAGCAGTACTTC. It is translated as CASSQDLLSYEQYF.